The next 23 T cell receptor beta chains were all read from a single sample in a study of T cell clonality in common variable immunodeficiency. Their cognate antigens are unknown. Findings of the study overall: In common variable immunodeficiency, TCR beta chains reportedly carried fewer deletions and N-nucleotide insertions.

Libraries were prepared by immunoSEQ multiplex PCR; TCRdb keeps only in-frame clonotypes and omits some of them. This sample comprises some 26,000 clones, none seen once only. The sequenced sample consisted of peripheral blood mononuclear cells. Receptors originate from a human donor with common variable immunodeficiency.

This clone has just a few counts. The CDR3 extends 3 residues past the end of the read, so its final part is completed from the germline J gene. The chain employs TRBV7-3 and TRBJ2-2, with D possibly being TRBD2 (7 bases). CDR3 length equals 16 residues. Germline CDR1 and CDR2: SGHTA and FQGTGA. The ends were cut back, 7 bases at V and 4 bases at J, with 19 bases in the middle. The CDR3 spells CASTPYGGRVTGELFF. The covered CDR3 bases are TGTGCCAGCACCCCATACGGGGGGCGCGTCACCGGGGAG.

This clone turned up a few times. The read falls 3 residues short of the CDR3 end, and the missing part is taken from the germline J gene. The chain joins TRBV18 to TRBJ2-5, with TRBD1 matching over 8 bases. Trimming took 1 base from V and 3 from J; bases not matched to a gene: 16. The germline V gene has CDR1 KGHSH and CDR2 LQKENI. This CDR3 region has 19 residues. The covered CDR3 bases are TGTGCCAGCTCACCACTTTGGGCCCCTCGACAGGGGTGGAAAGAGACC. As protein: CASSPLWAPRQGWKET. The complete CDR3 protein is CASSPLWAPRQGWKETQYF.

This clone was counted only a few times. From the germline J gene comes the end of the CDR3, since the read stops 3 residues before it. The chain is built from TRBV20-1 and TRBJ1-2, with D possibly TRBD1 on 5 matching bases. The CDR3 has 14 residues. Germline CDR1 reads DFQATT; CDR2 reads SNEGSKA (reference sequence). V lost 5 bases and J lost 5, with 18 bases in between. CDR3 protein: CSARGGREGYGYTF. Partial CDR3 DNA: TGCAGTGCTCGAGGAGGCAGGGAGGGTTATGGC.

In this sample, this clone is medium-sized. Read sequence stops 3 residues before the CDR3 end, and the germline J gene provides the missing end. The genes are TRBV20-1 and TRBJ1-2; no firm D call. This CDR3 is 12 amino acids long. Trimming took off 3 bases at V and 4 bases at J, with 9 bases between the two ends. Germline lookup yields CDR1 DFQATT and CDR2 SNEGSKA (reference sequence). CDR3 residues: CSASSTAYGYTF. The sequenced part of the CDR3 DNA is TGCAGTGCTAGTTCCACAGCCTATGGC.

This clone has a handful of counts. Read sequence stops 3 residues before the CDR3 end, and the germline J gene provides the missing end. This chain uses TRBV5-1 with TRBJ1-1; 9 bases line up with TRBD1. Germline CDR1 and CDR2: SGHRS and YFSETQ. The CDR3 spans 13 residues. Trimming removed 3 bases from V and 3 bases from J; junction bases left unmatched: 0. The part of the CDR3 DNA that was read is TGCGCCAGCAGCTGGACAGGGGACACTGAA. It is translated as CASSWTGDTE. The CDR3 in its entirety is CASSWTGDTEAFF.

In its sample, this clone was seen a few times. The read ends 3 residues before the CDR3 terminus; that terminus is restored from the germline J gene. The chain has TRBV18 and TRBJ1-6, with D perhaps matching TRBD1 (5 bases). In germline, CDR1 is KGHSH, CDR2 LQKENI. The V gene lost 3 bases and the J gene lost 9 bases, with 15 bases spanning the gap. The CDR3 runs to 15 residues. The CDR3 here is CASSPGTGTISPLHF. Incomplete CDR3 DNA: TGTGCCAGCTCACCGGGGACTGGAACCATTTCACCC.

The table lists this clone with many counts. The CDR3 goes on 3 residues after the read ends, and that part is filled in from the germline J gene. V and J are TRBV5-1 and TRBJ2-3; 12 positions agree with TRBD2. From germline, CDR1 is SGHRS and CDR2 YFSETQ. Unmatched junction bases numbered 5, after V lost 4 bases and J lost 2 bases. This CDR3 spans 16 amino acids. CDR3 sequence reads: CASSSGLAGITDTQYF. The sequenced CDR3 bases are TGCGCCAGCAGCAGTGGACTAGCGGGGATCACAGATACG. The complete variable domain, with remaining parts taken from reference TRBV5-1 and TRBJ2-3, reads KAGVTQTPRYLIKTRGQQVTLSCSPISGHRSVSWYQQTPGQGLQFLFEYFSETQRNKGNFPGRFSGRQFSNSRSEMNVSTLELGDSALYLCASSSGLAGITDTQYFGPGTRLTVL.

The sample holds many counts of this clone. The sequenced part of the CDR3 DNA is TGTGCCAGCAGTTCCAACCCGGGACAGGGGTTCTACGAG. It yields the protein CASSSNPGQGFYE. The CDR3, in full, reads CASSSNPGQGFYEQYF. V gene TRBV6-2 or TRBV6-3 combines with J gene TRBJ2-7; 10 bases match TRBD1. The read ends 3 residues before the CDR3 terminus; that terminus is restored from the germline J gene. CDR3 length equals 16 residues. The ends lost 4 bases at V and 3 bases at J; junction bases unmatched: 9. Germline values: CDR1 MNHEY, CDR2 SVGEGT.

On this clone: The sequenced fragment ends 3 residues before the CDR3 boundary, so the rest is inferred from the germline J gene. The chain has TRBV18 and TRBJ2-7; 8 bases are shared with TRBD1. Germline loops: CDR1 KGHSH, CDR2 LQKENI. Trimming at V came to 5 bases and at J to 4 bases, leaving 10 bases not matched to a gene. The CDR3 contains 15 residues. This CDR3 is CASSLAGQGDYEQYF. The CDR3 DNA, read in part, is TGTGCCAGCTCATTGGCCGGACAGGGAGATTACGAG.

The CDR3: CASSLAGLAGSTDTQYF. The sequenced CDR3 bases are TGTGCCAGCAGCTTAGCGGGGCTAGCGGGCAGCACAGATACG. The V and J genes are TRBV7-2 and TRBJ2-3; 8 bases agree with TRBD2. The observed sequence ends 3 residues before the CDR3 terminus, with the missing tail filled in from the germline J gene. Germline V CDR1 and CDR2: SGHTA, FQGNSA. J lost 0 bases, V lost 0 bases, and 5 bases had no gene match. This CDR3 spans 17 amino acids.

This clone is classed as medium-sized (0.01 to 0.1%). The read ends 3 residues early relative to the CDR3; the germline J gene fills the gap. V gene TRBV11-2 combines with J gene TRBJ2-7; D gene uncertain. In germline, CDR1 is SGHAT, CDR2 FQNNGV. CDR3 length equals 14 residues. The V gene lost 5 bases and the J gene lost 4 bases, with 15 bases spanning the gap. CDR3 bases read: TGTGCCAGCAGCCCCCCTCCCTTGCAGTACGAG. The encoded protein is CASSPPPLQYE. The whole CDR3 sequence is CASSPPPLQYEQYF.

This clone was seen many times. The missing CDR3 end, 3 residues past where the read stops, is filled in from the germline J gene. This rearrangement joins TRBV29-1 to TRBJ1-4, with a possible D match to TRBD1 (5 bases). The CDR3 runs 12 residues. Looked up from germline, CDR1 is SQVTM and CDR2 is ANQGSEA. V lost 1 base to trimming and J lost 9 bases, with 9 bases between them. The sequenced part of the CDR3 DNA is TGCAGCGTTGAAGTCCCAGGGCAAAAA. Amino acid sequence: CSVEVPGQK. The full CDR3 sequence reads CSVEVPGQKLFF.

About this clone itself: The read ends 3 residues before the CDR3 terminus; that terminus is restored from the germline J gene. Other DNA sequences in the sample encode the same CDR3. The rearrangement joins TRBV18 to TRBJ1-5; 9 bases are shared with TRBD1. V was clipped by 3 bases and J by 4 bases; unmatched bases: 1. Germline lookup yields CDR1 KGHSH and CDR2 LQKENI. The CDR3 has 14 residues. CDR3 residues: CASSPGQGNQPQHF. The sequenced part of the CDR3 DNA is TGTGCCAGCTCACCGGGACAGGGTAATCAGCCC.

This clone has a handful of counts. The read ends 3 residues early relative to the CDR3; the germline J gene fills the gap. The chain uses TRBV30 and TRBJ1-2, with TRBD1 matching 8 bases. This CDR3 is 14 amino acids long. With V trimmed by 8 bases and J by 7 bases, 15 bases remained unmatched. The germline gives CDR1 GTSNPN, CDR2 SVGIG (reference sequence). The CDR3 sequence: CAIRDRWFAGGYTF. CDR3 DNA, as far as it was read: TGTGCCATCCGGGACAGGTGGTTTGCGGGTGGC.

This clone was found a few times. Coverage ceases 3 residues before the CDR3 finishes, and the germline J gene fills in the end. The rearrangement uses TRBV2 and TRBJ2-1; D is unclear. Germline loops: CDR1 SNHLY, CDR2 FYNNEI. There are 14 residues in the CDR3. Trimming removed 0 bases from V and 8 bases from J, with 11 bases in between. The CDR3 spells CASSEARVVDEQFF. The covered CDR3 bases are TGTGCCAGCAGTGAAGCGCGCGTAGTGGATGAG.

This clone showed up many times. The CDR3 end is not reached by the read, which stops 3 residues before it; the germline J gene fills it in. The chain carries TRBV29-1 and TRBJ2-7; 9 bases agree with TRBD1. The CDR3 length is 12 residues. CDR1 and CDR2 (germline): SQVTM, ANQGSEA. V shed 6 bases, J shed 6 bases, and the junction held 6 bases outside the gene matches. The CDR3 region is CSVGTGSFEQYF. CDR3 bases read: TGCAGCGTCGGGACAGGGAGTTTCGAG.

This clone was seen more than once but under ten times. The CDR3 end is not reached by the read, which stops 3 residues before it; the germline J gene fills it in. The gene calls are TRBV20-1 and TRBJ2-1; TRBD2 matches 15 bases. CDR1 is DFQATT, CDR2 SNEGSKA, per germline (reference sequence). The length of the CDR3 is 19 residues. J gave up 3 bases and V 0 bases, and 9 bases lay outside the gene matches. Partial CDR3 DNA: TGCAGTGCTAGAGATATAGGGACTAGCGGGAGGCCAGACTACAATGAG. The encoded protein is CSARDIGTSGRPDYNE. The full CDR3 sequence reads CSARDIGTSGRPDYNEQFF.

This clone was recorded many times. The read ends 3 residues shy of where the CDR3 ends; the end is completed using the germline J gene. The chain employs TRBV6-2 or TRBV6-3 and TRBJ2-4; D remains unclear. This CDR3 contains 12 residues. The V gene's germline CDR1 is MNHEY and CDR2 SVGEGT. CDR3 loop: CASSYSWQSQYF. The DNA read from the CDR3 is TGTGCCAGCAGTTACTCGTGGCAGTCT.

This clone has ten or more counts. The sequence runs out 3 residues before the end of the CDR3; the remainder is reconstructed from the germline J gene. This chain joins TRBV2 and TRBJ1-5; D is perhaps TRBD1 (5 bases). Per the germline V gene, CDR1 is SNHLY and CDR2 is FYNNEI. Trimming left V 3 bases short and J 0 bases short, with 15 bases between. The CDR3 loop spans 17 amino acids. The sequenced part of the CDR3 DNA is TGTGCCAGCAGTGAGATTGGGGCGCGCTATAGCAATCAGCCC. Residues: CASSEIGARYSNQP. The full CDR3 sequence reads CASSEIGARYSNQPQHF.

Note on this clone: The junction departs from the called germline gene at one end, perhaps through a read error. The CDR3 end is not reached by the read, which stops 3 residues before it; the germline J gene fills it in. The V and J genes are TRBV18 and TRBJ2-7, with 9 bases that match TRBD1. Germline V gene data show CDR1 as KGHSH and CDR2 as LQKENI. This CDR3 contains 14 residues. The covered CDR3 bases are TGTGCCAGCTCATCACCGGGACAGGGTTTCGAG. Translated, it gives CASSSPGQGFE. The whole CDR3 protein reads CASSSPGQGFEQYF.

This clone was observed at least ten times. The read finishes 3 residues shy of the CDR3 end, and the germline J gene is used to complete it. The chain employs TRBV5-1 and TRBJ2-6, with D possibly being TRBD1 or TRBD2 (6 bases each). CDR3 length: 18 amino acids. CDR1 and CDR2 from the germline V gene are SGHRS and YFSETQ. Trimming cost V 3 bases and J 7 bases, with 23 bases left between them. CDR3 DNA, as far as it was read: TGCGCCAGCAGCTACCGAACCACGAATGGAGGGGGAGCCAACGTC. Translating gives CASSYRTTNGGGANV. The full CDR3 sequence reads CASSYRTTNGGGANVLTF.

This clone was detected only a few times. The read falls 3 residues short of the CDR3 end, and the missing part is taken from the germline J gene. The V call is TRBV18, the J call TRBJ2-7; TRBD1 aligns across 7 bases. Per the germline V gene, CDR1 is KGHSH and CDR2 is LQKENI. This CDR3 has 14 residues. V trimming: 4 bases; J trimming: 0 bases; junction bases outside the gene matches: 3. CDR3 region: CASSLTGTSYEQYF. The sequenced part of the CDR3 DNA is TGTGCCAGCTCACTGACAGGGACCTCCTACGAG.

Details on this clone: The CDR3 end lies 3 residues beyond the end of the read and is filled in from the germline J gene. The gene calls are TRBV2 and TRBJ2-3; 10 bases agree with TRBD2. V lost 7 bases and J lost 2; bases outside the gene matches: 6. Germline-derived CDR1 and CDR2 are SNHLY and FYNNEI. The CDR3 length is 15 residues. CDR3 sequence: CASKKREGSTDTQYF. CDR3 DNA, as far as it was read: TGTGCCAGCAAGAAGCGGGAGGGATCCACAGATACG.